These T cell receptor beta chains were read from a single sample in a study of Ad26.COV2.S vaccination and SARS-CoV-2 variants. Sequencing was performed with immunoSEQ multiplex PCR; in TCRdb, only in-frame clones are kept and a portion is missing. The table has over 400,000 clones, about 92% seen once. The sequencing used peripheral blood, collected in a trial of Ad26.COV2.S vaccine versus placebo. These receptors originate from a person aged 18-65 years who received the Ad26.COV2.S COVID-19 vaccine or a placebo. Both conserved end residues are trimmed from each CDR3. Fields, in order: CDR3 length, J gene, V gene, CDR3 protein.

>11|TRBJ1-1|TRBV6-2/TRBV6-3
ASSFGTNTEAF
>11|TRBJ2-2|TRBV12-3/TRBV12-4
ASSRRGAGELF
>14|TRBJ2-2|TRBV13
ASSLGRGQNAGELF
>9|TRBJ1-1|TRBV6-2/TRBV6-3
ASSTAIEAF
>13|TRBJ2-3|TRBV4-1
ASSQDRASTDTQY
>14|TRBJ2-2|TRBV20-1
SASILAGPNTGELF
>12|TRBJ2-7|TRBV9
ASSSDDMTGEQY
>13|TRBJ2-7|TRBV10-3
AISENMGSRGEQY
>11|TRBJ1-1|TRBV6-2/TRBV6-3
ASSYKESTEAF
>14|TRBJ2-3|TRBV9
ASTETSGRAPDTQY
>15|TRBJ2-7|TRBV5-8
ASSPTLDRLFGYEQY
>12|TRBJ1-1|TRBV6-5
ASRQPGGGGGAF
>12|TRBJ2-2|TRBV18
ASSPLGSGGELF
>11|TRBJ2-1|TRBV15
ATSGDSYNEQF
>14|TRBJ2-1|TRBV7-6
ASSLTPGLAFNEQF
>13|TRBJ2-3|TRBV3-1/TRBV3-2
ASSQGPRGTDTQY
>15|TRBJ2-5|TRBV27
ASSSPELAAYQETQY
>9|TRBJ1-4|TRBV7-6
ASSQGEKLF
>13|TRBJ1-5|TRBV28
ASRHGTGGNQPQH
>14|TRBJ2-2|TRBV19
ASTLGQGSRTGELF
>11|TRBJ2-2|TRBV27
ASSFIGPGELF
>13|TRBJ2-7|TRBV27
ASSLYQGTLYEQY
>11|TRBJ1-4|TRBV24-1
ATSEAENEKLF
>13|TRBJ1-5|TRBV7-8
ASSSDRAGNQPQH
>11|TRBJ1-1|TRBV3-1/TRBV3-2
ASRPGLNTEAF
>13|TRBJ2-5|TRBV14
ASSQDGLVIETQY
>15|TRBJ2-6|TRBV13
ASSPTDWNSGANVLT
>12|TRBJ2-3|TRBV6-5
ASIQGGAGDTQY
>12|TRBJ2-4|TRBV27
ASSLPGEKNIQY
>10|TRBJ1-2|TRBV3-1/TRBV3-2
ASSVGDYGYT
>12|TRBJ2-3|TRBV19
ASSMSGNTDTQY
>11|TRBJ2-1|TRBV7-8
ASSFREYNEQF
>12|TRBJ2-2|TRBV19
ASRAGENGGELF
>13|TRBJ2-7|TRBV4-2
ASSQEWGRPNEQY
>10|TRBJ2-1|TRBV27
ASSRTWDEQF
>11|TRBJ2-7|TRBV5-6
ASTKTNPNEQY
>15|TRBJ1-3|TRBV7-9
ASSLGDRLHSGNTIY
>13|TRBJ2-1|TRBV28
ASKDGSDSYNEQF
>14|TRBJ2-1|TRBV4-3
ASSQEGTSGSDEQF
>16|TRBJ2-3|TRBV7-8
ASSLAHWTSGSTDTQY
>12|TRBJ1-2|TRBV19
ASTWDRNDYGYT
>13|TRBJ1-6|TRBV6-1
ASSDRDRGNSPLH
>9|TRBJ2-5|TRBV18
ASSQKETQY
>16|TRBJ2-7|TRBV4-3
TSSQEAGLAGSIYEQY
>14|TRBJ2-3|TRBV3-1/TRBV3-2
ASSQGAGGGTDTQY
>13|TRBJ2-3|TRBV7-2
ASSGRYGARDTQY
>12|TRBJ1-3|TRBV2
ASSDRVTGNTIY
>12|TRBJ2-3|TRBV28
ASNLRVNTDTQY
>12|TRBJ2-7|TRBV2
ASSARPRSYEQY